This T cell receptor beta chain was observed in a study of cytomegalovirus exposure and HLA in healthy donors. Study-wide context: Among roughly 180 million T cells, an earlier analysis found 117 million unique TCR beta sequences.

The PCR was carried out with 60 Vbeta primers and 13 Jbeta primers. Assay used: immunoSEQ multiplex PCR; TCRdb lists only in-frame clones, some missing. The sample includes about 96,000 clones, under 80% of them seen just once. Material: PBMCs. This TCR was recovered from a man aged 50 to 59 in good health and CMV-seropositive.

The CDR3 sequence is CASSAIQGSEQYF. The CDR3 DNA reads TGCGCCAGCAGCGCCATACAGGGAAGTGAGCAGTACTTC. The chain joins TRBV5-1 to TRBJ2-5, with D maybe TRBD1 (6 bases). This CDR3 has 13 residues. V was pared by 4 bases and J by 11 bases, with 18 bases between. Germline V gene lookup returns CDR1 SGHRS and CDR2 YFSETQ.